Listed here are 31 T cell receptor beta chains from one sample, sequenced in a study of OX40 agonist ivuxolimab in advanced cancers. The library was produced with the immunoSEQ multiplex PCR assay. TCRdb's version of the immuneACCESS table is confined to in-frame rearrangements and falls short of the full clone set. An unresolved V gene accounts for under half of the shortfall where checked; the remainder is of unknown origin. This sample gives about 140,000 clones in total; about nine tenths of them show up just once. The top ten clonotypes cover 0.85% to 1.4% of the sample. Sequences were derived from CD4+ or CD8+ T cells sorted from blood, sampled in a trial of the OX40 agonist ivuxolimab. These receptors originate from an adult with an advanced solid tumor such as melanoma, head and neck, liver or kidney cancer.

V usage is TRBV5-1 and J usage is TRBJ1-5, with 8 bases aligning to TRBD1. CDR1 is SGHRS and CDR2 is YFSETQ in the germline V gene. V dropped 4 bases and J dropped 2; count of bases not matched to a gene: 5. The CDR3 loop spans 15 amino acids. CDR3 sequence reads: CASSPTGQGNQPQHF. CDR3 in DNA: TGCGCCAGCAGCCCGACGGGACAGGGCAATCAGCCCCAGCATTTT.

The rearrangement links TRBV2 to TRBJ1-5, with a possible D match to TRBD1 (5 bases). CDR1 is SNHLY, CDR2 FYNNEI, per germline. The CDR3 sequence is 14 residues long. Deletions cut 4 bases from V and 0 bases from J, with 7 bases between. In DNA, the CDR3 is TGTGCCAGCAGTGGGACAACTAGCAATCAGCCCCAGCATTTT. This sequence encodes CASSGTTSNQPQHF.

This clone appeared a single time. The junction departs from germline at one end; a sequencing error may be responsible. V and J are TRBV4-3 and TRBJ1-1; maybe TRBD1 (5 bases). Germline V gene sequence: CDR1 LGHNA, CDR2 YSLEER. The CDR3 sequence is 13 residues long. CDR3 sequence reads: CASSQDGQGSKYF. The CDR3 bases are TGCGCCAGCAGCCAAGATGGGCAGGGTAGCAAGTACTTT.

In its sample, this clone was seen once. The chain uses TRBV7-9 and TRBJ1-2, with D unclear. The CDR3 runs 14 residues. In germline, CDR1 is SEHNR, CDR2 FQNEAQ (reference sequence). The V end was cut by 1 base, the J end by 6 bases, with 12 bases between. DNA of the CDR3: TGTGCCAGCAGCTTAGGTCCGGGCCTCGATGGCTACACCTTC. Residues: CASSLGPGLDGYTF.

The chain carries TRBV6-5 and TRBJ2-7; D is perhaps TRBD2 (5 bases). The CDR3 totals 13 residues. The V gene's germline CDR1 is MNHEY and CDR2 SVGAGI. Trimming removed 2 bases from V and 6 bases from J, with 11 bases in between. In DNA form, the CDR3 reads TGTGCCAGCAGTTACGGGCGGGTCGGCGAGCAGTACTTC. Translated, it gives CASSYGRVGEQYF.

The genes are TRBV6-5 and TRBJ2-7; no definite D call. The CDR3 length is 12 residues. With 11 bases removed from V and 2 bases from J, the gap between germline ends came to 13 bases. Germline V gene lookup returns CDR1 MNHEY and CDR2 SVGAGI. CDR3 in DNA: TGTGCCTCCGGCAGACTTGCCTACGAGCAGTACTTC. Translating it yields CASGRLAYEQYF.

The rearrangement joins TRBV5-1 to TRBJ1-4; TRBD1 aligns across 7 bases. The germline V gene has CDR1 SGHRS and CDR2 YFSETQ. V trimming: 4 bases; J trimming: 7 bases; junction bases outside the gene matches: 10. The CDR3 sequence is 15 residues long. For the CDR3, the DNA is TGCGCCAGCAGCCCCTCTGGGAGACAGGGTGAAAAACTGTTTTTT. It translates to CASSPSGRQGEKLFF.

The V and J genes are TRBV7-9 and TRBJ1-1; D uncertain. This CDR3 comprises 14 residues. The V and J ends lost 6 bases and 0 bases respectively, with 11 bases between them. The germline CDR1 and CDR2 sequences are SEHNR and FQNEAQ (reference sequence). This CDR3 reads CASRKAAMNTEAFF. CDR3 DNA: TGTGCCAGCAGAAAGGCAGCGATGAACACTGAAGCTTTCTTT. Based on the CDR3 plus reference TRBV7-9 and TRBJ1-1, the full variable domain is DTGVSQNPRHKITKRGQNVTFRCDPISEHNRLYWYRQTLGQGPEFLTYFQNEAQLEKSRLLSDRFSAERPKGSFSTLEIQRTEQGDSAMYLCASRKAAMNTEAFFGQGTRLTVV.

The rearrangement uses TRBV9 and TRBJ2-3; D possibly corresponds to TRBD2 (5 bases). Looked up from germline, CDR1 is SGDLS and CDR2 is YYNGEE. The CDR3 is 15 amino acids. Trimming removed 0 bases at V and 3 bases at J, with 11 bases between. The CDR3 nucleotides read TGTGCCAGCAGCGTAGGGGCGGGTGTGACAGATACGCAGTATTTT. Its protein product is CASSVGAGVTDTQYF.

The chain employs TRBV18 and TRBJ2-7; D possibly uses TRBD1 or TRBD2 (5 bases each). CDR3 size: 18 residues. The germline V and J ends were trimmed by 3 bases and 2 bases, with 23 bases remaining between them. The germline V gene has CDR1 KGHSH and CDR2 LQKENI. Here the CDR3 DNA reads TGTGCCAGCTCACCCCTAGAGGGAACAGGAGGAAGGGCCTACGAGCAGTACTTC. This encodes CASSPLEGTGGRAYEQYF.

The genes are TRBV5-8 and TRBJ1-5; no definite D call. Trimming stripped 1 base from V and 9 bases from J, with 11 bases between. The CDR3 runs to 13 residues. Germline V CDR1 and CDR2: SGHTS, YDEGEE. CDR3 residues: CASSLLDGAPQHF. DNA for the CDR3: TGTGCCAGCAGCTTGTTGGACGGAGCGCCCCAGCATTTT.

The gene calls are TRBV7-3 and TRBJ2-1, with a tentative D call TRBD2 (6 bases). Trimming shortened V by 0 bases and J by 7 bases, and 25 bases separated the two germline ends. In germline, CDR1 is SGHTA, CDR2 FQGTGA. This CDR3 contains 19 residues. CDR3 coding DNA: TGTGCCAGCAGCTTAACGTTAACGCCTGGGACTCCTTCGGGGAATGAGCAGTTCTTC. This translates into CASSLTLTPGTPSGNEQFF.

The chain joins TRBV7-6 to TRBJ2-5, with D perhaps given as TRBD1 or TRBD2 (6 bases each). CDR3 length equals 14 residues. CDR1 is SGHVS and CDR2 is FNYEAQ in the germline V gene. V was trimmed by 5 bases and J by 5 bases, leaving 15 bases between them. CDR3 bases: TGTGCCAGCAGCGCCTTCCCGGGGGCCGAGACCCAGTACTTC. Translated: CASSAFPGAETQYF.

J is TRBJ2-7 and V is TRBV6-1; TRBD2 agrees at 7 bases. Germline trimming cut 4 bases from V and 0 bases from J; bases unmatched to any gene: 9. The CDR3 totals 16 residues. The germline V gene has CDR1 MNHNS and CDR2 SASEGT. The CDR3 protein is CASSVVLASSSYEQYF. The CDR3 nucleotides read TGTGCCAGCAGTGTGGTACTAGCGTCCAGCTCCTACGAGCAGTACTTC.

The genes are TRBV7-6 and TRBJ2-1, with TRBD2 matching 8 bases. Losses at the gene ends were 0 bases for V and 4 bases for J; bases not matched to a gene: 5. This CDR3 spans 16 amino acids. CDR1 and CDR2 (germline): SGHVS, FNYEAQ. CDR3 loop: CASSLAPRGGYNEQFF. The CDR3 DNA follows: TGTGCCAGCAGCTTAGCACCTCGGGGGGGATACAATGAGCAGTTCTTC.

The rearrangement links TRBV28 to TRBJ1-2, with 9 bases that match TRBD1. This CDR3 contains 17 residues. The V gene end was trimmed by 3 bases and the J gene end by 0 bases; junction bases not matched to a gene: 8. From germline, CDR1 is MDHEN and CDR2 SYDVKM. CDR3 protein: CASSLGGTGTTNYGYTF. CDR3 nucleotide sequence: TGTGCCAGCAGTTTGGGAGGGACAGGGACAACTAACTATGGCTACACCTTC.

This rearrangement joins TRBV5-1 to TRBJ1-3, with D perhaps matching TRBD1 (6 bases). Germline CDR1 is SGHRS and CDR2 is YFSETQ. The CDR3 is 15 residues long. Trimming removed 4 bases from V and 4 bases from J, with 15 bases in between. The CDR3 DNA sequence: TGCGCCAGCAGCCCGCTTCGGGACAACGGAAACACCATATATTTT. Its translation: CASSPLRDNGNTIYF.

The V call is TRBV14, the J call TRBJ1-2, with D perhaps matching TRBD1 (5 bases). V gave up 1 base and J gave up 2 bases, with 11 bases separating them. CDR3 length: 15 amino acids. The germline V gene has CDR1 SGHDN and CDR2 FVKESK. CDR3 bases: TGTGCCAGCAGCCAAGTCGGAGGGGACAACTATGGCTACACCTTC. This sequence encodes CASSQVGGDNYGYTF. Complete variable domain (other parts from reference TRBV14 and TRBJ1-2): EAGVTQFPSHSVIEKGQTVTLRCDPISGHDNLYWYRRVMGKEIKFLLHFVKESKQDESGMPNNRFLAERTGGTYSTLKVQPAELEDSGVYFCASSQVGGDNYGYTFGSGTRLTVV.

The J gene is TRBJ1-1, the V gene TRBV2; TRBD1 matches at 9 bases. CDR1 is SNHLY and CDR2 is FYNNEI in the germline V gene. With V trimmed by 5 bases and J by 0 bases, 7 bases remained unmatched. The CDR3 extends over 16 amino acids. The DNA for the CDR3 is TGTGCCAGCAGTCTTCGACAGGGGGGGATGAACACTGAAGCTTTCTTT. It specifies CASSLRQGGMNTEAFF.

CDR3 DNA: TGTGCCACCCTTGATGGGCTTACATACGAGCAGTACTTC. It yields the protein CATLDGLTYEQYF. The chain has TRBV6-5 and TRBJ2-7, with D unclear. The V end lost 10 bases, the J end lost 4 bases, and 17 bases lay between the germline ends. CDR1 and CDR2 (germline): MNHEY, SVGAGI. This CDR3 has 13 residues.

V gene TRBV2 combines with J gene TRBJ2-1; 12 bases map to TRBD2. The V and J ends lost 1 base and 2 bases, in that order; junction bases with no gene match: 0. The CDR3 loop spans 16 amino acids. CDR1 SNHLY and CDR2 FYNNEI come from the germline V gene. CDR3 bases: TGTGCCAGCAGTGAAGGACTAGCGGGAGCCTACAATGAGCAGTTCTTC. This codes for CASSEGLAGAYNEQFF.

V and J are TRBV9 and TRBJ1-3, with D unclear. CDR3 length equals 16 residues. The V gene's germline CDR1 is SGDLS and CDR2 YYNGEE. Trimming cost V 4 bases and J 0 bases, with 14 bases left between them. CDR3 sequence (DNA): TGTGCCAGCAGCTCCCAACATCGGAGCTCTGGAAACACCATATATTTT. Protein sequence: CASSSQHRSSGNTIYF. Full variable domain (rest looked up from reference TRBV9 and TRBJ1-3): DSGVTQTPKHLITATGQRVTLRCSPRSGDLSVYWYQQSLDQGLQFLIQYYNGEERAKGNILERFSAQQFPDLHSELNLSSLELGDSALYFCASSSQHRSSGNTIYFGEGSWLTVV.

The genes are TRBV7-9 and TRBJ2-3, with unresolved D. The CDR3 extends over 14 amino acids. Germline V gives CDR1 SEHNR, CDR2 FQNEAQ (reference sequence). With 2 bases removed from V and 4 bases from J, the gap between germline ends came to 10 bases. CDR3 protein: CASSLRSVPDTQYF. CDR3 sequence (DNA): TGTGCCAGCAGCTTAAGGTCGGTCCCAGATACGCAGTATTTT.

V usage is TRBV4-3 and J usage is TRBJ2-5, with 10 bases aligning to TRBD2. Trimming cost V 6 bases and J 3 bases; bases outside gene matches: 4. CDR1 LGHNA and CDR2 YSLEER come from the germline V gene. This CDR3 has 14 amino acids. CDR3 amino acids: CASRIGLAEETQYF. The DNA of the CDR3 is TGCGCCAGCAGGATAGGACTAGCGGAAGAGACCCAGTACTTC.

This chain connects TRBV5-1 to TRBJ2-3, with no clear D. CDR3 length: 14 residues. Trimming cost V 0 bases and J 2 bases, with 7 bases left between them. Germline loops: CDR1 SGHRS, CDR2 YFSETQ. CDR3 DNA: TGCGCCAGCAGCTTGGACGGCACCACAGATACGCAGTATTTT. As protein: CASSLDGTTDTQYF.

The chain carries TRBV19 and TRBJ2-7, with D tentatively TRBD1 or TRBD2 (7 bases each). Germline V gives CDR1 LNHDA, CDR2 SQIVND (reference sequence). Trimming left V 2 bases short and J 3 bases short, with 17 bases between. This CDR3 is built from 16 residues. CDR3 residues: CASSILVAGGGYEQYF. The CDR3 nucleotides are TGTGCCAGTAGTATACTGGTTGCAGGGGGGGGCTACGAGCAGTACTTC.

V and J are TRBV6-6 and TRBJ1-1, with D tentatively TRBD1 (6 bases). The CDR3 spans 15 residues. CDR1 is MNHNY and CDR2 is SVGAGI in the germline V gene (reference sequence). Trimming removed 0 bases from V and 4 bases from J, with 12 bases in between. Here the CDR3 reads CASSYSIQGRTEAFF. DNA of the CDR3: TGTGCCAGCAGTTACTCGATACAGGGTCGCACTGAAGCTTTCTTT.

The V gene is TRBV19, the J gene TRBJ1-2; D is undetermined. CDR3 length: 13 amino acids. The germline V gene has CDR1 LNHDA and CDR2 SQIVND (reference sequence). Trimming pared 3 bases from V and 7 bases from J, leaving 12 bases between. The DNA of the CDR3 is TGTGCCAGTAGTATCGCCGAAGCCGGTGGCTACACCTTC. Its translation: CASSIAEAGGYTF.

The V gene is TRBV28, the J gene TRBJ2-2; no clear D. The CDR3 is 14 residues long. With 3 bases removed from V and 6 bases from J, the gap between germline ends came to 11 bases. From germline, CDR1 is MDHEN and CDR2 SYDVKM. CDR3 sequence (DNA): TGTGCCAGCAGTTTGTCTAGATCTCCCGGGGAGCTGTTTTTT. Its protein is CASSLSRSPGELFF.

The chain joins TRBV4-1 to TRBJ1-3, with D possibly being TRBD1 (5 bases). V was cut by 8 bases and J by 4 bases, with 27 bases left in between. Germline values: CDR1 MGHRA, CDR2 YSYEKL. The CDR3 runs 18 residues. The chain's CDR3 is CASSPPFDRPLAGNTIYF. CDR3 DNA sequence: TGCGCCAGCTCCCCCCCATTCGACAGACCTTTGGCCGGAAACACCATATATTTT.

The chain links TRBV7-2 to TRBJ1-4; D ambiguous. V lost 3 bases, J lost 0 bases, and 8 bases lay in between. The length of the CDR3 is 15 residues. CDR1 and CDR2 from the germline V gene are SGHTA and FQGNSA. As DNA, the CDR3 is TGTGCCAGCAGCTTGCTACTGGCAACTAATGAAAAACTGTTTTTT. This sequence encodes CASSLLLATNEKLFF.